This T cell receptor beta chain was obtained from a study of Ad26.COV2.S vaccination and SARS-CoV-2 variants. Turning to the study itself: Ad26.COV2.S was injected intramuscularly once or twice, 56 days apart. Study results and caveats: It was reported that spike-specific CD8+ and CD4+ T cell responses were substantially broad after vaccination.

V lost 5 bases and J 7 bases, leaving 5 bases between the germline ends. The CDR3 length is 11 residues. Germline V gene data show CDR1 as SGHTA and CDR2 as FQGTGA. Treatment reported: roughly 18 received Ad26.COV2.S at low or high dose, single or two shots; roughly five received placebo; per-sample allocation not given. Sampling took place 63 days after the first vaccine or placebo injection. The protocol was immunoSEQ multiplex PCR, while the TCRdb copy is restricted to in-frame clones and leaves out a portion. Among almost 400,000 clones listed, over 75% were seen once. As to this clone: No antigen is known for it.

This sequence was found in a person aged 18-60 years who received the Ad26.COV2.S COVID-19 vaccine or a placebo. This material consisted of peripheral blood, taken in a trial of Ad26.COV2.S vaccine versus placebo. The chain is built from TRBV7-3 and TRBJ2-2, with D unresolved. The CDR3 loop reads CASSLDGELFF. The CDR3 coding sequence is TGTGCCAGCAGCCTTGACGGGGAGCTGTTTTTT. The whole variable domain, remainder taken from reference TRBV7-3 and TRBJ2-2, is GAGVSQTPSNKVTEKGKYVELRCDPISGHTALYWYRQSLGQGPEFLIYFQGTGAADDSGLPNDRFFAVRPEGSVSTLKIQRTERGDSAVYLCASSLDGELFFGEGSRLTVL.